The clone carrying this T cell receptor (beta chain) was detected once. Germline CDR1 reads GTSNPN; CDR2 reads SVGIG (reference sequence). The CDR3 consists of 15 residues. With V trimmed by 3 bases and J by 3 bases, 9 bases remained unmatched. This entry belongs to a study of blood T cell repertoires in COVID-19. Sequenced by immunoSEQ multiplex PCR; TCRdb stores in-frame clones only, minus some. In the table there are 210,000 or so clones, roughly four fifths of which are singletons. The rearrangement links TRBV30 to TRBJ2-5, with 8 bases matching TRBD2. The sample comprised peripheral blood. This clonotype was obtained from a woman aged 45 to 65 with active or convalescent COVID-19. CDR3 amino acids: CAWSPRREGKETQYF. Here the CDR3 DNA reads TGTGCCTGGAGCCCCCGACGGGAGGGAAAAGAGACCCAGTACTTC.